These 4 T cell receptor beta chains were sequenced from one sample in a study of CD8 T cells in Susac syndrome. Reverse transcription used about 0.5 to 1 ug RNA and random hexamers. TCRdb reprocessed the immunoSEQ multiplex PCR reads via MiXCR and lists one record per CDR3 protein. This table has roughly 190,000 distinct CDR3 sequences, 85% to 95% appearing once. The sample comprised CD4+ T cells from PBMCs. These receptors were taken from a human donor in good health.

The V and J genes are TRBV3-1 and TRBJ2-4; D might be TRBD1 or TRBD2, each matching 6 bases. The germline V gene encodes CDR1 LGHDT and CDR2 YNNKEL (reference sequence). V lost 4 bases and J lost 6, with 13 bases in between. CDR3 length: 14 residues. The CDR3, as DNA: TGTGCCAGCAGCCGAGGGGGGTTCGGAAACATTCAGTACTTC. This encodes CASSRGGFGNIQYF.

V is TRBV11-2 and J is TRBJ2-5; 9 bases align to TRBD2. The CDR3 runs to 14 residues. After removal of 5 bases from V and 5 bases from J, the junction contained 6 bases not matched to a gene. Germline V lookup: CDR1 SGHAT, CDR2 FQNNGV. DNA of the CDR3: TGTGCCAGCAGCGCGAGCGGGGGGAAGGAGACCCAGTACTTC. This encodes CASSASGGKETQYF.

This rearrangement joins TRBV12-3 or TRBV12-4 to TRBJ1-1, with 9 bases identical to TRBD1. J lost 0 bases, V lost 6 bases, and 5 bases had no gene match. The CDR3 has 15 residues. CDR3 DNA sequence: TGTGCCAGCAGCTCGGGACAGGGTTTGAACACTGAAGCTTTCTTT. Translation gives CASSSGQGLNTEAFF.

The chain couples TRBV29-1 to TRBJ1-1; 9 nucleotides line up with TRBD1. Germline values: CDR1 SQVTM, CDR2 ANQGSEA. V lost 7 bases to trimming and J lost 5 bases; unmatched junction nucleotides: 11. This CDR3 comprises 14 residues. CDR3 sequence reads: CSAAPGQGATEAFF. As DNA, the CDR3 is TGCAGCGCCGCTCCGGGACAGGGAGCTACTGAAGCTTTCTTT.